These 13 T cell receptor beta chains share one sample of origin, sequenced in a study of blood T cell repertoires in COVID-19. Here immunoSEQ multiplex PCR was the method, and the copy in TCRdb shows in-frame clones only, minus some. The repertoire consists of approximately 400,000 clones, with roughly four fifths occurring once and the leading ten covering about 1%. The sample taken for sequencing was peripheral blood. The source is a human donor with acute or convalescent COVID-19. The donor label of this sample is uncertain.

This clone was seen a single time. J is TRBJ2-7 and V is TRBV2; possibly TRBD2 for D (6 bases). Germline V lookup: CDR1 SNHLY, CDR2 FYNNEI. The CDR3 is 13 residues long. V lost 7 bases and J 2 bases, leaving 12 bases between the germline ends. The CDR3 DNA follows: TGTGCCAGCACCCAGGGAGGCCCCTACGAGCAGTACTTC. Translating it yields CASTQGGPYEQYF.

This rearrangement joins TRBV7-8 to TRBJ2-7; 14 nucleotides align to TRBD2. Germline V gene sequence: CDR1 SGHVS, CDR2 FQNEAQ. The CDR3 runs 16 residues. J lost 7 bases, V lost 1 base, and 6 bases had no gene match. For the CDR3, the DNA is TGTGCCAGCAGCTTAGTGACTAGCGGGAGGGCCGGTGAGCAGTACTTC. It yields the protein CASSLVTSGRAGEQYF.

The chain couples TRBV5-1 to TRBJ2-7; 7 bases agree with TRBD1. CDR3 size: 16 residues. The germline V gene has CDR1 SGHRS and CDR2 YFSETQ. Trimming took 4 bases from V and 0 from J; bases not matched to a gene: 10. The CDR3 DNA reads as TGCGCCAGCAGCCCCTCCGGGACAGAGTACTCCTACGAGCAGTACTTC. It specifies CASSPSGTEYSYEQYF.

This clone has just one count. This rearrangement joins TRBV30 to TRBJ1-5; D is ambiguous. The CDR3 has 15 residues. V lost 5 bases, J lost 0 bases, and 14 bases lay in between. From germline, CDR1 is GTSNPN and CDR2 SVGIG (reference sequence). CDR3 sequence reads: CAWGLPGYSNQPQHF. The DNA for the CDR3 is TGTGCCTGGGGACTCCCCGGTTATAGCAATCAGCCCCAGCATTTT.

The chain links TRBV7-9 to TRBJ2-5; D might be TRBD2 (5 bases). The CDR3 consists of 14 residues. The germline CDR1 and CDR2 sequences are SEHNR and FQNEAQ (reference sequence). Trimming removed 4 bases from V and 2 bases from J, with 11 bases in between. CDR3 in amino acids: CASSSYPGQETQYF. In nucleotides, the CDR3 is TGTGCCAGCAGCTCTTACCCGGGGCAAGAGACCCAGTACTTC.

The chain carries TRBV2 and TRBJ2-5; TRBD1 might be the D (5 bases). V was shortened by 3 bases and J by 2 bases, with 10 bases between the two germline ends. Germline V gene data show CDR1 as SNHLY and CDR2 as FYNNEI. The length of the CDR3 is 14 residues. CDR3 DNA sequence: TGTGCCAGCAGTGATTATACAGGACAAGAGACCCAGTACTTC. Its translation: CASSDYTGQETQYF. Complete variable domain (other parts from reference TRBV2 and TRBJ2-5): EPEVTQTPSHQVTQMGQEVILRCVPISNHLYFYWYRQILGQKVEFLVSFYNNEISEKSEIFDDQFSVERPDGSNFTLKIRSTKLEDSAMYFCASSDYTGQETQYFGPGTRLLVL.

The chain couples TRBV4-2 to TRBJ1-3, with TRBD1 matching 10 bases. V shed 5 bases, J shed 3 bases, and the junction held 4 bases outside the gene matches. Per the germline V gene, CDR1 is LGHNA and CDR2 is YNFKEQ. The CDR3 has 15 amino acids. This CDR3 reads CASSAGTGVGNTIYF. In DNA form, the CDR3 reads TGTGCCAGCAGCGCAGGGACAGGGGTTGGAAACACCATATATTTT.

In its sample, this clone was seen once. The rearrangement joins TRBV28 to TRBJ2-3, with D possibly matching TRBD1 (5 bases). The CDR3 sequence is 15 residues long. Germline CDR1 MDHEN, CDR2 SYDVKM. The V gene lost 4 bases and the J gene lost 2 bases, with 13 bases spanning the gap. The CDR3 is CASSSPTVPTDTQYF. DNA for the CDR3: TGTGCCAGCAGTTCCCCGACAGTACCCACAGATACGCAGTATTTT. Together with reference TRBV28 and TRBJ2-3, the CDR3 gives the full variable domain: DVKVTQSSRYLVKRTGEKVFLECVQDMDHENMFWYRQDPGLGLRLIYFSYDVKMKEKGDIPEGYSVSREKKERFSLILESASTNQTSMYLCASSSPTVPTDTQYFGPGTRLTVL.

The CDR3 region has the DNA TGTGCCAGCAGAGCAGGGGCAAGCTCCTACAATGAGCAGTTCTTC. Translation: CASRAGASSYNEQFF. The rearrangement links TRBV6-5 to TRBJ2-1, with D perhaps TRBD1 (6 bases). The CDR3 covers 15 residues. V was shortened by 6 bases and J by 0 bases, with 12 bases between the two germline ends. Germline values: CDR1 MNHEY, CDR2 SVGAGI.

The CDR3 spells CASSLFGTGTYEQYF. The CDR3 coding sequence is TGTGCCAGCAGTTTATTTGGGACAGGGACCTACGAGCAGTACTTC. The chain uses TRBV28 and TRBJ2-7, with TRBD1 matching over 9 bases. The CDR3 covers 15 residues. From germline, CDR1 is MDHEN and CDR2 SYDVKM. V lost 1 base to trimming and J lost 2 bases; unmatched junction nucleotides: 3.

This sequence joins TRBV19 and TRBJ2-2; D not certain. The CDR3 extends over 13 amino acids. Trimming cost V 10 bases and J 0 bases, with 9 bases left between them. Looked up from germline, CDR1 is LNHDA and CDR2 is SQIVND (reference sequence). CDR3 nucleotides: TGTGCCACCCGTGACACGAACACCGGGGAGCTGTTTTTT. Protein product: CATRDTNTGELFF.

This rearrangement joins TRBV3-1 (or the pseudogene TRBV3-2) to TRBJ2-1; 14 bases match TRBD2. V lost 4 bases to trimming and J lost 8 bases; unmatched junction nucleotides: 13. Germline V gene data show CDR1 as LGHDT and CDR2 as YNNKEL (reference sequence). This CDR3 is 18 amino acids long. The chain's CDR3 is CASSRSWPGTSGSDEQFF. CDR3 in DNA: TGTGCCAGCAGCCGCTCATGGCCGGGGACTAGCGGGAGCGATGAGCAGTTCTTC.

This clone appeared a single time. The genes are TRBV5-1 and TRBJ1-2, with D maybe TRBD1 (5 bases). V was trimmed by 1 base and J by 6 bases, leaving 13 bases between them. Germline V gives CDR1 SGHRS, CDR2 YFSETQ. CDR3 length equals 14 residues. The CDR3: CASSLTGPVDGYTF. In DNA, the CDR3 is TGCGCCAGCAGCTTGACAGGCCCCGTTGATGGCTACACCTTC.